This TCR beta chain appears in the sequencing data of a study of response to subunit inactivated influenza vaccine. Study-wide points: There was a suggestion from the authors that each seasonal influenza vaccination recruits few new T cells.

Deletions cut 4 bases from V and 5 bases from J, with 16 bases between. The CDR3 runs 16 residues. Germline CDR1 is SGHRS and CDR2 is YFSETQ. From the RT-PCR reads, TCRdb called clonotypes with MiXCR, one entry per CDR3 protein. The sample includes about 570,000 distinct CDR3 sequences, about 11% of them seen just once. This clonotype showed up just a few times. Its specificity is not known. This sample was also put to use in a study of T cells expressing NK-cell markers. That source notes: UMIs were included in TCR beta cDNA generated by 5'RACE template switching. Whether expanded NKG2C-expressing T cell clones recognize HCMV is unknown.

The chain is built from TRBV5-1 and TRBJ1-6, with a weak D call TRBD1 (5 bases). The material was PBMCs from blood, obtained on the day of vaccination. The clonotype originates from a man aged 50 to 59 who received an inactivated influenza vaccine. Here the CDR3 reads CASSQGQTANNSPLHF. Written as DNA, the CDR3 is TGCGCCAGCAGCCAGGGTCAGACAGCCAATAATTCACCCCTCCACTTT. Drawing the rest from reference TRBV5-1 and TRBJ1-6, the complete variable domain is KAGVTQTPRYLIKTRGQQVTLSCSPISGHRSVSWYQQTPGQGLQFLFEYFSETQRNKGNFPGRFSGRQFSNSRSEMNVSTLELGDSALYLCASSQGQTANNSPLHFGNGTRLTVT.